This T cell receptor beta chain was identified in a study of breast tumors, draining lymph nodes, adjacent tissues. Axillary draining lymph nodes of breast cancer patients supplied the node samples. The CDR3 covers 15 residues. From germline, CDR1 is SGDLS and CDR2 YYNGEE. V shed 4 bases and J 8 bases; nucleotides not matched to a gene: 6. In TCRdb, the multiplex PCR reads were re-called with MiXCR into one record per CDR3 protein. The sample consists of fewer than 200,000 distinct CDR3 sequences, approximately 30% of them appearing once. The sequenced material came from axillary lymph node tissue. J is TRBJ2-1 and V is TRBV9; 13 positions agree with TRBD2. This TCR derives from a female donor with breast cancer. Some clones in this sample may be carry-over from other donors' samples. The DNA for the CDR3 is TGTGCCAGCAGCTCCACTAGCGGGGGGGCGCATGAGCAGTTCTTC. Residues: CASSSTSGGAHEQFF. The variable domain in full, completed from reference TRBV9 and TRBJ2-1, reads DSGVTQTPKHLITATGQRVTLRCSPRSGDLSVYWYQQSLDQGLQFLIQYYNGEERAKGNILERFSAQQFPDLHSELNLSSLELGDSALYFCASSSTSGGAHEQFFGPGTRLTVL.